This TCR beta chain comes out of a study of cytomegalovirus exposure and HLA in healthy donors. General observations from the study: Reported findings show TCR beta sequences accurately forecast HLA-A and HLA-B alleles in most subjects. Cytomegalovirus-associated TCR beta chains were listed, numbering 164. Of the V segments, some could not be distinguished, including TRBV6-2 and TRBV6-3, and were excluded. In a later analysis, a genetic analysis reported fewer productive-TCR N-insertions in an Asian-associated ancestry cluster than the cohort average.

On this clone itself: What it binds is not known.

J gave up 10 bases and V 6 bases, and 9 bases lay outside the gene matches. This CDR3 is 15 amino acids long. Germline CDR1 and CDR2: MDHEN and SYDVKM. Primers for the PCR totalled 60 Vbeta and 13 Jbeta. Assay: immunoSEQ multiplex PCR; the TCRdb copy retains only in-frame clones and omits some. The repertoire holds around 64,000 clones, less than 80% seen once, with roughly 3% in the top ten. The gene calls are TRBV28 and TRBJ2-7, with TRBD2 identical over 16 bases. Sequenced sample: PBMCs. The clonotype was recovered from a woman in her forties or fifties in good health and CMV-seronegative. The CDR3 protein is CASSSAGTSGRAQYF. In nucleotides, the CDR3 is TGTGCCAGCAGCAGTGCCGGGACTAGCGGGAGGGCCCAGTACTTC.